This T cell receptor (beta chain) was profiled in a study of early T cells in non-severe SARS-CoV-2 infection. Individual cDNA molecules were tagged with unique molecular identifiers. Using its own MiXCR run on the 5' RACE reads, TCRdb lists one record per CDR3 protein. This table holds tens of thousands of distinct CDR3 sequences, under 8% found once. Regarding the study as a whole: Using VDJdb, the matching emphasized anti-spike CD8 responses while missing private and CD4 specificities.

Germline V gene lookup returns CDR1 WSHSY and CDR2 SAAADI. Trimming shortened V by 0 bases and J by 3 bases, and 8 bases separated the two germline ends. The CDR3 is 14 residues long. A few counts support this clonotype. Its specificity is unknown. The specimen was whole blood, collected at baseline. The TCR originated in an adult who was a healthcare worker with PCR-confirmed SARS-CoV-2 infection or an uninfected control (not recorded which). The genes are TRBV10-2 and TRBJ1-1; D remains unclear. CDR3 residues: CASSESGSYTEAFF. The CDR3 nucleotides read TGCGCCAGCAGTGAGTCCGGGAGCTACACTGAAGCTTTCTTT.